This record covers a single TCR beta chain. This sample was taken from a study of cytomegalovirus exposure and HLA in healthy donors. Primers included in the PCR were 60 Vbeta and 13 Jbeta primers. Some clones are missing from TCRdb's copy, which holds only in-frame ones; the method was immunoSEQ multiplex PCR. This repertoire shows approximately 150,000 clones, over 60% found once; its top ten account for approximately 2.1%. The germline gives CDR1 LNHDA, CDR2 SQIVND (reference sequence). The CDR3 totals 15 residues. With 6 bases removed from V and 1 base from J, the gap between germline ends came to 14 bases.

This chain uses TRBV19 with TRBJ2-3; possible D gene TRBD2, 6 bases. This receptor was obtained from a man aged 35 to 55 in good health and CMV-seronegative. Sequencing used PBMCs. CDR3 residues: CASRGRRRGTDTQYF. The CDR3 DNA reads as TGTGCCAGTAGGGGACGGCGGAGGGGCACAGATACGCAGTATTTT.